This T cell receptor beta chain was captured by sequencing in a study of T-cell reconstitution after alpha-beta-depleted transplantation in children. During its preparation, the TCRbeta library received unique molecular identifiers. MiXCR was run by TCRdb on the PCR reads, yielding one entry per CDR3 protein. The table records about 290,000 distinct CDR3 sequences, over 9% of them present only once. Study findings and constraints: At around two months after transplant, the alpha-beta T cells were reportedly derived from several hundred expanded clones that came from non-depleted graft cells. Most T-cell counts and diversity one year after the transplant came from T cells that were newly produced. There were some patients whose high TCRbeta diversity at day 60 came from surviving recipient T cells and thymic progenitors.

This clonotype was counted many times. As yet, its antigen is unknown. Sequencing was performed on PBMCs, taken before TCRalphabeta/CD19-depleted stem cell transplant. This TCR was recovered from a boy under two years old with acute myeloid leukemia, due to receive a stem cell transplant.

CDR3 DNA: TGTGCCAGCAGCCCATCCAGGCCCGGCAATCAGCCCCAGCATTTT. Translation: CASSPSRPGNQPQHF. V usage is TRBV7-9 and J usage is TRBJ1-5; D gene ambiguous. Trimming left V 5 bases short and J 2 bases short, with 13 bases between. CDR1 is SEHNR and CDR2 is FQNEAQ in the germline V gene (reference sequence). This CDR3 contains 15 residues. Full variable domain (missing parts from reference TRBV7-9 and TRBJ1-5): DTGVSQNPRHKITKRGQNVTFRCDPISEHNRLYWYRQTLGQGPEFLTYFQNEAQLEKSRLLSDRFSAERPKGSFSTLEIQRTEQGDSAMYLCASSPSRPGNQPQHFGDGTRLSIL.